A single sample is the source of the 4 T cell receptor beta chains below, sequenced in a study of blood T cell repertoires in COVID-19. The repertoire was sequenced with immunoSEQ multiplex PCR; TCRdb's copy has only in-frame clones and lacks some. The sample contains about 120,000 clones, approximately 83% of which appear only once. The sequencing input was peripheral blood. These receptor sequences come from a woman of 80 years or more with acute or convalescent COVID-19.

Comment on this clone: One end of the junction is discordant with germline, which a read error may explain. The V gene is TRBV7-6, the J gene TRBJ1-6; 7 bases map to TRBD1. Germline loops: CDR1 SGHVS, CDR2 FNYEAQ. The CDR3 is 17 residues long. Here the CDR3 DNA reads TGTGCCAGCAGCCTAGCGCCCGGGACAGTTGCCGATTCACCCCTCCACTTT. Translating gives CASSLAPGTVADSPLHF.

CDR3 sequence: CASRTDRNSYNEQFF. The CDR3 coding sequence is TGTGCCAGCAGGACGGACAGAAACTCCTACAATGAGCAGTTCTTC. The chain couples TRBV2 to TRBJ2-1; weak D call: TRBD1 (6 bases). CDR3 length equals 15 residues. With 6 bases removed from V and 0 bases from J, the gap between germline ends came to 12 bases. Germline loops: CDR1 SNHLY, CDR2 FYNNEI.

The chain is built from TRBV6-5 and TRBJ2-3, with a weak D call TRBD1 (8 bases). Germline-derived CDR1 and CDR2 are MNHEY and SVGAGI. V was trimmed by 6 bases and J by 3 bases, leaving 16 bases between them. This CDR3 is built from 15 residues. CDR3 in amino acids: CASRDREGWTDTQYF. CDR3 DNA: TGTGCCAGCAGGGACAGGGAGGGTTGGACAGATACGCAGTATTTT.

The J gene is TRBJ1-6, the V gene TRBV19; 7 bases agree with TRBD1. This CDR3 region has 16 residues. From germline, CDR1 is LNHDA and CDR2 SQIVND (reference sequence). The trim removed 5 bases at V and 0 bases at J, leaving 4 bases unmatched. The CDR3 coding sequence is TGTGCCAGTAGTGCCCGACAGGGCTCCTATAATTCACCCCTCCACTTT. This codes for CASSARQGSYNSPLHF.